The sequence of this T cell receptor beta chain was determined in a study of post-analysis software for immune sequencing data. The overall study: Relapsing-remitting, secondary progressive and progressive-relapsing forms made up the multiple sclerosis disease courses. Whole-study findings and limits: Diversity measured as normalized Chao1 was significantly lower in multiple sclerosis patients than in controls. Patients had higher frequencies than controls of five TRBV segments, including TRBV5-6, TRBV5-1 and TRBV20-1. Batch-matched samples strongly co-clustered by F measure.

Unique molecular identifiers were present in the TCR beta cDNA libraries. Researchers reported a few hundred thousand cDNA molecules coming from around 1 to 10 million T cells. TCRdb re-called the PCR reads with MiXCR, one entry per CDR3 protein. The sample consists of roughly 620,000 distinct CDR3 sequences, 44% of them appearing once. Concerning this clonotype: Its cognate antigen is unknown.

The CDR3 has 15 amino acids. V was cut by 7 bases and J by 1 base, with 11 bases left in between. In germline, CDR1 is MNHEY, CDR2 SVGAGI. Sequenced: blood. This sequence joins TRBV6-5 and TRBJ1-6; D is uncertain. This TCR derives from a girl aged 5 to 17 with multiple sclerosis. The CDR3 here is CASTHGQSYNSPLHF. CDR3 in DNA: TGTGCCAGCACTCACGGGCAATCCTATAATTCACCCCTCCACTTT.